The next 23 T cell receptor beta chains were all read from a single sample in a study of blood T cell repertoires in COVID-19. Method: immunoSEQ multiplex PCR; TCRdb's copy keeps in-frame clones and lacks some. The sample includes around 220,000 clones, 80% of them seen just once. The sample was peripheral blood. The origin of the receptors is a human donor in a cohort sampled during active COVID-19.

The rearrangement uses TRBV5-6 and TRBJ1-6; TRBD1 matches at 7 bases. CDR1 is SGHDT, CDR2 YYEEEE, per germline. This CDR3 contains 16 residues. After removal of 0 bases from V and 7 bases from J, the junction contained 7 bases not matched to a gene. The CDR3 DNA reads as TGTGCCAGCAGCTTGGGATCCGCACAGGGGAATTCACCCCTCCACTTT. Translating it yields CASSLGSAQGNSPLHF.

This chain links TRBV4-2 with TRBJ1-1; D remains ambiguous. The CDR3 is made up of 17 amino acids. The germline V gene has CDR1 LGHNA and CDR2 YNFKEQ. The V and J ends lost 3 bases and 4 bases respectively, with 21 bases between them. CDR3: CASSHSLAGQRVTEAFF. CDR3 coding DNA: TGTGCCAGCAGCCACAGTTTAGCGGGCCAGCGAGTCACTGAAGCTTTCTTT.

This chain connects TRBV5-1 to TRBJ2-1; D remains ambiguous. The germline V gene encodes CDR1 SGHRS and CDR2 YFSETQ. The CDR3 is made up of 12 amino acids. With 4 bases removed from V and 1 base from J, the gap between germline ends came to 3 bases. As DNA, the CDR3 is TGCGCCAGCAGCCAATCCTACAATGAGCAGTTCTTC. It specifies CASSQSYNEQFF.

The gene calls are TRBV27 and TRBJ2-1; TRBD1 might be the D (5 bases). Germline assignment: CDR1 MNHEY and CDR2 SMNVEV (reference sequence). There are 15 residues in the CDR3. V lost 10 bases, J lost 5 bases, and 21 bases lay in between. CDR3: CATRVRHTLNNEQFF. The CDR3 nucleotides read TGTGCCACCAGGGTGCGACACACCTTAAACAATGAGCAGTTCTTC.

There are a few counts of this clone. This rearrangement joins TRBV12-5 to TRBJ2-7; 9 nucleotides line up with TRBD1. CDR1 LGHNT and CDR2 FRNRAP come from the germline V gene. The CDR3 runs to 14 residues. With V trimmed by 7 bases and J by 5 bases, 9 bases remained unmatched. CDR3 bases: TGTGCTAGTGCCTTCGGGACAGGGATGAACGAGCAGTACTTC. Protein product: CASAFGTGMNEQYF.

The CDR3 nucleotides read TGTGCCAGCAGTTTAAGGGGCGGGATCGCAGTGAATCAGCCCCAGCATTTT. It codes for CASSLRGGIAVNQPQHF. The chain combines TRBV28 with TRBJ1-5; TRBD1 might be the D (5 bases). V lost 2 bases and J 4 bases, leaving 18 bases between the germline ends. The CDR3 has 17 residues. CDR1 and CDR2 from the germline V gene are MDHEN and SYDVKM.

This clone has only a few counts. The V call is TRBV7-9, the J call TRBJ2-1; TRBD2 matches 7 bases. The CDR3 consists of 11 residues. With V trimmed by 5 bases and J by 10 bases, 2 bases remained unmatched. Germline values: CDR1 SEHNR, CDR2 FQNEAQ (reference sequence). CDR3 sequence (DNA): TGTGCCAGCAGCCCGGGAGGCGAGCAGTTCTTC. It translates to CASSPGGEQFF.

The CDR3 DNA follows: TGTGCCAGCAGCTCCAGCGGGATTAACGAGCAGTACTTC. This translates into CASSSSGINEQYF. The chain employs TRBV6-6 and TRBJ2-7; 7 nucleotides match TRBD2. V shed 6 bases, J shed 5 bases, and the junction held 7 bases outside the gene matches. Germline V gives CDR1 MNHNY, CDR2 SVGAGI (reference sequence). The CDR3 spans 13 residues.

CDR3 sequence reads: CASGSDRGRFSTDTQYF. CDR3 nucleotides: TGTGCTAGTGGTTCGGACAGGGGGCGATTTAGCACAGATACGCAGTATTTT. The V call is TRBV12-5, the J call TRBJ2-3, with TRBD1 matching over 11 bases. The germline CDR1 and CDR2 sequences are LGHNT and FRNRAP. Trimming at V came to 4 bases and at J to 0 bases, leaving 6 bases not matched to a gene. CDR3 length: 17 residues.

Written as DNA, the CDR3 is TGTGCCAGTAGTAGCCGTCAGCGGGCCTTCTACGAGCAGTACTTC. The encoded protein is CASSSRQRAFYEQYF. The gene calls are TRBV19 and TRBJ2-7, with D perhaps matching TRBD2 (6 bases). The V gene lost 4 bases and the J gene lost 3 bases, with 16 bases spanning the gap. The CDR3 has 15 residues. Germline CDR1 reads LNHDA; CDR2 reads SQIVND (reference sequence). The full variable domain, with the rest looked up from reference TRBV19 and TRBJ2-7, is DGGITQSPKYLFRKEGQNVTLSCEQNLNHDAMYWYRQDPGQGLRLIYYSQIVNDFQKGDIAEGYSVSREKKESFPLTVTSAQKNPTAFYLCASSSRQRAFYEQYFGPGTRLTVT.

V is TRBV7-9 and J is TRBJ2-7; D gene ambiguous. The CDR3 sequence is 14 residues long. Germline V lookup: CDR1 SEHNR, CDR2 FQNEAQ (reference sequence). Between the trimmed V and J ends, which lost 8 bases and 0 bases, there was a span of 14 bases. The CDR3 reads CASGDGRHSYEQYF. In DNA, the CDR3 is TGTGCCAGCGGCGATGGGCGACACTCCTACGAGCAGTACTTC.

V and J are TRBV24-1 and TRBJ2-1, with 10 bases identical to TRBD1. The germline gives CDR1 KGHDR, CDR2 SFDVKD. The trim removed 3 bases at V and 9 bases at J, leaving 7 bases unmatched. This CDR3 has 15 residues. The DNA of the CDR3 is TGTGCCACCAGTGATCAACGAGGGACAGGGGTTGAGCAGTTCTTC. It yields the protein CATSDQRGTGVEQFF.

V gene TRBV27 combines with J gene TRBJ2-1; D ambiguous. CDR1 is MNHEY, CDR2 SMNVEV, per germline (reference sequence). Trimming removed 0 bases from V and 9 bases from J, with 12 bases in between. The CDR3 has 14 residues. The CDR3 here is CASSLSQVVGEQFF. DNA of the CDR3: TGTGCCAGCAGTTTATCGCAGGTGGTGGGTGAGCAGTTCTTC.

The chain employs TRBV2 and TRBJ1-2; weak D call: TRBD1 (5 bases). Trimming took 2 bases from V and 7 from J, leaving 5 bases between them. The germline gives CDR1 SNHLY, CDR2 FYNNEI. The length of the CDR3 is 11 residues. The CDR3 DNA follows: TGTGCCAGCAGTGAACAGGGTGGCTACACCTTC. Encoded protein: CASSEQGGYTF.

This sequence joins TRBV28 and TRBJ2-7, with a tentative D call TRBD1 (5 bases). V shed 3 bases and J shed 3 bases, with 12 bases lying between them. Germline CDR1 and CDR2: MDHEN and SYDVKM. CDR3 size: 14 residues. CDR3 DNA: TGTGCCAGCAGTTTTGGGGCAGGGTTCTACGAGCAGTACTTC. This translates into CASSFGAGFYEQYF.

V is TRBV24-1 and J is TRBJ2-3; weak D call: TRBD2 (6 bases). Germline V CDR1 and CDR2: KGHDR, SFDVKD. V gave up 5 bases and J gave up 1 base, with 12 bases separating them. This CDR3 is 15 amino acids long. The CDR3 nucleotides are TGTGCCACCAGTGGCCCGGGACTCCGCACAGATACGCAGTATTTT. It is translated as CATSGPGLRTDTQYF.

Here the CDR3 DNA reads TGTGCCAGCTCCATCACCGGGACAGTCAGCTCCTATAATTCACCCCTCCACTTT. This codes for CASSITGTVSSYNSPLHF. The chain combines TRBV7-2 with TRBJ1-6; 7 positions agree with TRBD1. CDR1 and CDR2 (germline): SGHTA, FQGNSA. Germline trimming cut 8 bases from V and 0 bases from J; bases unmatched to any gene: 13. This CDR3 is built from 18 residues.

The V and J genes are TRBV29-1 and TRBJ1-2; no firm D call. V shed 6 bases and J shed 3 bases, with 11 bases lying between them. This CDR3 has 12 amino acids. Germline V CDR1 and CDR2: SQVTM, ANQGSEA. The CDR3 sequence is CSVYHSYYGYTF. CDR3 nucleotide sequence: TGCAGCGTGTATCACAGCTACTATGGCTACACCTTC.

In this sample, this clone turned up once. The J gene is TRBJ2-7, the V gene TRBV19; TRBD2 is a possible D gene (5 bases). V was trimmed by 5 bases and J by 0 bases, leaving 8 bases between them. Germline-derived CDR1 and CDR2 are LNHDA and SQIVND (reference sequence). The CDR3 contains 13 residues. Written as DNA, the CDR3 is TGTGCCAGTAGTTTGGGGAGCTCCTACGAGCAGTACTTC. It translates to CASSLGSSYEQYF.

The chain recombines TRBV7-2 with TRBJ1-4; no definite D call. The germline V gene encodes CDR1 SGHTA and CDR2 FQGNSA. The CDR3 extends over 14 amino acids. Deletions cut 4 bases from V and 3 bases from J, with 9 bases between. The CDR3: CASSSYGANEKLFF. The DNA for the CDR3 is TGTGCCAGCAGCTCCTACGGGGCTAATGAAAAACTGTTTTTT.

The CDR3 protein is CASTLAGAGYNEQFF. The CDR3 bases are TGTGCCAGCACCTTAGCGGGAGCAGGCTACAATGAGCAGTTCTTC. This sequence joins TRBV6-5 and TRBJ2-1; 9 bases map to TRBD2. Trimming at V came to 7 bases and at J to 3 bases, leaving 7 bases not matched to a gene. Germline V gene data show CDR1 as MNHEY and CDR2 as SVGAGI. CDR3 length equals 15 residues.

The chain combines TRBV20-1 with TRBJ2-7; D may be TRBD2 (6 bases). CDR1 is DFQATT and CDR2 is SNEGSKA in the germline V gene (reference sequence). The CDR3 length is 15 residues. The V end lost 3 bases, the J end lost 4 bases, and 19 bases lay between the germline ends. The CDR3 bases are TGCAGTGCTAGTCCCCCGACTAGAAAAGGGTACGAGCAGTACTTC. It yields the protein CSASPPTRKGYEQYF.

The V call is TRBV19, the J call TRBJ1-1; D gene ambiguous. The germline V gene has CDR1 LNHDA and CDR2 SQIVND (reference sequence). The CDR3 totals 14 residues. V was trimmed by 3 bases and J by 0 bases, leaving 8 bases between them. Here the CDR3 DNA reads TGTGCCAGTAGTATCTATCTGATGAACACTGAAGCTTTCTTT. Amino acid sequence: CASSIYLMNTEAFF.